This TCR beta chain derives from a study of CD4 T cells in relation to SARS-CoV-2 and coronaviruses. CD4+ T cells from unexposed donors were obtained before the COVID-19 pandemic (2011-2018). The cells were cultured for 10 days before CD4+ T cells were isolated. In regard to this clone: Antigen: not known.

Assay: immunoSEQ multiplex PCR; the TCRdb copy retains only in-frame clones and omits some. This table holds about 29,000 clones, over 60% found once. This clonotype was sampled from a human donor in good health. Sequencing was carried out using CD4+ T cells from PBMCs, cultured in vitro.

CDR3 nucleotides: TGCAGCGTTGGAAGGGACCCCCAAGAGACCCAGTACTTC. Amino acid sequence: CSVGRDPQETQYF. The rearrangement uses TRBV29-1 and TRBJ2-5, with D perhaps TRBD1 or TRBD2 (5 bases each). The germline V and J ends were trimmed by 4 bases and 1 base, with 10 bases remaining between them. The CDR3 has 13 residues. Germline CDR1 SQVTM, CDR2 ANQGSEA.